What follows describes a single T cell receptor beta chain. This clonotype was recorded only once. Its antigen remains unidentified. Base qualities are not provided; no much larger clone lies one nucleotide away. A single read constitutes weak evidence. The data belong to a study of CD8 T cells in Susac syndrome (dated by TCRdb to between 2018 and 2021). Regarding the study in general: The study used repertoire sequencing to test whether antigen drove CD8+ T cell activation and differentiation in Susac syndrome. The study compared CD8+ T cell repertoire clonality among 12 healthy donors, around 14 Susac syndrome patients and some 16 multiple sclerosis patients.

The CDR3 has 14 amino acids, counting the end cysteine and phenylalanine. Only the CDR3 part of the read is kept: 42 bases, read in frame from the first base. The germline V end is reduced by 6 bases and the J end by 10 bases; junction bases left unmatched: 13. The germline V gene encodes CDR1 LGHNA and CDR2 YNFKEQ. On the study overall, not on this receptor specifically: The number of individuals in the TCR sequencing and HLA analysis was recognized as being relatively small.

Peripheral blood CD8+ and CD4+ T cells from healthy donors, Susac syndrome patients and multiple sclerosis patients were profiled by high-throughput TCR beta sequencing. The multiple sclerosis controls were treatment-naive patients whose relapsing-remitting disease, either stable or active, fulfilled the revised McDonald criteria. CD8+ TEMRA cells were enriched by FACS, while bulk CD8+ and CD4+ T cells were purified by magnetic negative isolation. Blood was drawn into EDTA tubes, processed within 24 hours, and PBMCs were isolated by density gradient centrifugation. PBMCs intended for TCR sequencing were frozen in liquid nitrogen and were later thawed in a 37 degrees C water bath. A purity of at least 90% was achieved for sorted or isolated CD4+, CD8+ and CD8+ TEMRA cells. RNA was extracted with the RNeasy kit and roughly 0.5 to 1 ug was reverse transcribed using random hexamers. The immunoSEQ multiplex PCR assay, which covers 54 Vbeta and 13 Jbeta segments, was used to amplify TCR beta CDR3 regions. PCR amplification bias was corrected using a synthetic template baseline for primer optimization and computational correction. Per the source publication's procedure: Reads were assigned to V, D and J genes according to IMGT and analyzed in immunoSEQ Analyzer, with only productive sequences retained. Clonality was computed as one minus Shannon entropy normalized by log2 of the number of productive unique sequences. For each patient and control, public and private clones were evaluated among the 100 most prevalent clones. Susac-specific clones were defined as absent from healthy and MS cohorts, 850 to 1,300 published viral clones and other ImmuneACCESS disease sequences. The public reads were reanalyzed by TCRdb: fastp trimming at Q25, MiXCR alignment, in-frame beta chains only. When rows share a CDR3 protein, they turn into one entry using the most common DNA and genes. The V and J calls follow TCRdb's processing rather than the paper's. Here the sample has 100,000 to 150,000 distinct CDR3 sequences; approximately 93% occur a single time. Together, the top ten hold approximately 0.3% of the sample.

The clonotype originates from a human donor with multiple sclerosis. What was sequenced was CD8+ T cells from PBMCs. The receptor chain draws on TRBV4-2 and TRBJ1-2; a stretch of 8 junction bases matches TRBD1. The CDR3 sequence is CASSRKTGETFYTF. DNA sequence: TGTGCCAGCAGTCGAAAGACAGGGGAAACCTTCTACACCTTC.